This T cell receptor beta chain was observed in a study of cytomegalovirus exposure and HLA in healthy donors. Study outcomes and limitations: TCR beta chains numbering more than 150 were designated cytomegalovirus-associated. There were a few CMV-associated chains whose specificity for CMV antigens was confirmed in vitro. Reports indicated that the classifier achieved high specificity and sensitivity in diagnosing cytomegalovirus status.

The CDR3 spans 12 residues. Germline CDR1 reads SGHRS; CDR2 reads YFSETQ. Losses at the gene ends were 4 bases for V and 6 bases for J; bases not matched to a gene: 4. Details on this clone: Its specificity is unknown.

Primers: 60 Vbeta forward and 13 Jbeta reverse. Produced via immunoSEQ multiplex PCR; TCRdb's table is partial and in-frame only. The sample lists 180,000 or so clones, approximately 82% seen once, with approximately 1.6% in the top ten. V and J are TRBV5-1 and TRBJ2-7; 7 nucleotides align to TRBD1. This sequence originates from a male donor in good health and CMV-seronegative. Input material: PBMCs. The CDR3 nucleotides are TGCGCCAGCAGCCAGGACAGGTGCGAGCAGTACTTC. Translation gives CASSQDRCEQYF.